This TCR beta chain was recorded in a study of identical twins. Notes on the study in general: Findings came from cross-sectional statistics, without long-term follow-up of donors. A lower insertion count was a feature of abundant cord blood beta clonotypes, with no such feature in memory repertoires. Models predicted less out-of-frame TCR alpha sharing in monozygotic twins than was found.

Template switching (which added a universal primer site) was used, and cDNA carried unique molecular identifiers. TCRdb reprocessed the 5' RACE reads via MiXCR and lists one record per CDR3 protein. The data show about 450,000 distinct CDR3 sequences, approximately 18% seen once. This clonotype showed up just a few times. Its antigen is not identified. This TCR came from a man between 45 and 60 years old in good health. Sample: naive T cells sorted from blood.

The CDR3 sequence is CASSSPGTEETQYF. Written as DNA, the CDR3 is TGTGCCAGCAGTTCCCCTGGCACCGAAGAGACCCAGTACTTC. V is TRBV28 and J is TRBJ2-5; D gene uncertain. V lost 4 bases and J lost 3, with 12 bases in between. CDR1 is MDHEN and CDR2 is SYDVKM in the germline V gene. The CDR3 totals 14 residues.